The rows below give T cell receptor beta chains drawn from one sample of a study of cytotoxic CD8 clonotypes in ibrutinib-treated CLL. Using immunoSEQ multiplex PCR, the repertoire was profiled, and TCRdb retains in-frame clones only, with some absent. The sample holds 200,000 to 250,000 clones, about four fifths seen once. This specimen consisted of PBMCs, obtained after 12 months of ibrutinib treatment. These receptors were taken from a human donor with chronic lymphocytic leukemia. CDR3s include the opening cysteine and the closing phenylalanine or tryptophan. A D gene is named only where the DNA matches it firmly. Expanded clones get a size class; other rows say once, few or many, or leave the size out.

V	J	D	size	DNA	CDR3
TRBV27	TRBJ1-6	.	.	TGTGCCAGCAGCACTAACCTTCAGGGAGGAAATAATTCACCCCTCCACTTT	CASSTNLQGGNNSPLHF
TRBV7-2	TRBJ1-6	.	few	TGTGCCAGCACAGGGTTCGGATCACCCCTCCACTTT	CASTGFGSPLHF
TRBV6-5	TRBJ2-7	TRBD1	.	TGTGCCAGCAGTTACAGGGGACAGGGGGACGAGCAGTACTTC	CASSYRGQGDEQYF
TRBV29-1	TRBJ2-5	.	.	TGCAGCGTTAAAGGGAGACAGGGAGGGGAGACCCAGTACTTC	CSVKGRQGGETQYF
TRBV4-1	TRBJ1-2	.	.	TGCGCCAGCAGCCAAGGGGGAACAGCTAACTATGGCTACACCTTC	CASSQGGTANYGYTF
TRBV2	TRBJ1-1	.	.	TGTGCCTCAACTTTGAGGCAGGTGATGAACACTGAAGCTTTCTTT	CASTLRQVMNTEAFF
TRBV6-5	TRBJ1-1	.	.	TGTGCCAGCAGTTACTCGTATGGGAACACTGAAGCTTTCTTT	CASSYSYGNTEAFF
TRBV19	TRBJ1-5	.	.	TGTGCCAGTATGCCACTCCAGTATAGCAATCAGCCCCAGCATTTT	CASMPLQYSNQPQHF
TRBV4-2	TRBJ2-3	TRBD2	.	TGTGCCAGCAGCCAGAGGGGTAGCGGGGGAGCGAGCACAGATACGCAGTATTTT	CASSQRGSGGASTDTQYF
TRBV7-6	TRBJ2-3	TRBD2	.	TGTGCCAGCAGCTTAGTACTAGCGGGAGTGCCGAGCACAGATACGCAGTATTTT	CASSLVLAGVPSTDTQYF
TRBV20-1	TRBJ1-5	.	.	TGCAGTGCTGTCTTAGGGCCCCAGCATTTT	CSAVLGPQHF
TRBV6-6	TRBJ2-7	TRBD2	.	TGTGCCAGCAAGTCTAGCGGGAACGAGCAGTACTTC	CASKSSGNEQYF
TRBV11-2	TRBJ1-3	TRBD1	.	TGTGCCAGCAGCATACAGGGGGCCGAGGTGGACACCATATATTTT	CASSIQGAEVDTIYF
TRBV11-2	TRBJ1-2	.	.	TGTGCCAGCAGCTTACAGGGCGCTAACTATGGCTACACCTTC	CASSLQGANYGYTF
TRBV28	TRBJ1-2	.	.	TGTGCCTGTGAGGGGGTCGATGGCTACACCTTC	CACEGVDGYTF
TRBV19	TRBJ1-2	TRBD1	.	TGTGCCAGTAGTATTGACGCCCCAGATGGGACAGCCTGGGTTTATGGCTACACCTTC	CASSIDAPDGTAWVYGYTF
TRBV19	TRBJ2-2	TRBD2	.	TGTGCCAGTAGTACGAGCGGGGTCAACACCGGGGAGCTGTTTTTT	CASSTSGVNTGELFF
TRBV11-2	TRBJ2-7	.	.	TGTGCCAGCAGGGGGGCTGCCCACTCCTACGAGCAGTACTTC	CASRGAAHSYEQYF
TRBV4-1	TRBJ2-5	.	.	TGCGCCAGCAGCCAAGGATGGACAGCGGGTTTCAAAGAGACCCAGTACTTC	CASSQGWTAGFKETQYF
TRBV7-9	TRBJ2-3	.	.	TGTGCCAGCAAGGTGAGAAATACGCAGTATTTT	CASKVRNTQYF
TRBV30	TRBJ2-2	.	.	TGTGCCCGGACGGCGGGGACAAACACCGGGGAGCTGTTTTTT	CARTAGTNTGELFF
TRBV7-9	TRBJ2-2	.	.	TGTGCCAGCAGCTTCCAGACCGGGGAGCTGTTTTTT	CASSFQTGELFF
TRBV7-2	TRBJ2-7	TRBD1	once	TGTGCCAGCAACACAGGGGGCAGGTGGTACGAGCAGTACTTC	CASNTGGRWYEQYF
TRBV6-5	TRBJ2-7	.	.	TGTGCCAGCAGTTACCCGACGTGGGGAGAGCAGTACTTC	CASSYPTWGEQYF
TRBV5-4	TRBJ2-2	.	.	TGTGCCAGCAGCTTGGGGACAGCATTGAACACCGGGGAGCTGTTTTTT	CASSLGTALNTGELFF
TRBV19	TRBJ1-1	.	.	TGTGCCAGTAGTATAGGCGGTTGGGGGGATGTTGAAGCTTTCTTT	CASSIGGWGDVEAFF
TRBV29-1	TRBJ2-1	.	.	TGCAGCGTGGGAGAACAGGGCTCCTACAATGAGCAGTTCTTC	CSVGEQGSYNEQFF
TRBV5-1	TRBJ2-1	TRBD2	few	TGCGCCAGCAGCCCTAGCGGGAGAGTCAATGAGCAGTTCTTC	CASSPSGRVNEQFF
TRBV28	TRBJ2-3	TRBD2	.	TGTGCCAGCAGTTTGTATATACTAGCGGGCGGCACAGATACGCAGTATTTT	CASSLYILAGGTDTQYF
TRBV5-1	TRBJ2-3	TRBD2	.	TGCGCCAGCAGCTTGGGACTAGCGGGGGGCAGCCAATCAGATACGCAGTATTTT	CASSLGLAGGSQSDTQYF
TRBV29-1	TRBJ2-4	.	.	TGCAGCGCTAGACTCAGGATCACCGCCAAAAACATTCAGTACTTC	CSARLRITAKNIQYF
TRBV7-9	TRBJ2-1	TRBD1	.	TGTGCCAGCAGCTTTAAAGGGACAGGGCAGAACGAGCAGTTCTTC	CASSFKGTGQNEQFF
TRBV29-1	TRBJ1-2	.	.	TGCAGCGTCCGGGGTAGGGCGTCCTATGGCTACACCTTC	CSVRGRASYGYTF
TRBV19	TRBJ2-7	TRBD2	.	TGTGCCAGTAGTATCTCGGGGGGGTGGACCGAGCAGTACTTC	CASSISGGWTEQYF
TRBV9	TRBJ2-3	TRBD1	.	TGTGCCAGCAGCTTACAGACAGGGGGGCCGACAGATACGCAGTATTTT	CASSLQTGGPTDTQYF
TRBV7-3	TRBJ2-7	.	.	TGTGCCAGCAGCCTCCACTCCCTTTCCGACGAGCAGTACTTC	CASSLHSLSDEQYF
TRBV7-9	TRBJ2-2	.	once	TGTGCCAGCAGCTCCCCAGGGAACACCGGGGAGCTGTTTTTT	CASSSPGNTGELFF
TRBV5-1	TRBJ2-3	.	.	TGCGCCAGCAGCTTGTTGCCCGGATCAGATACGCAGTATTTT	CASSLLPGSDTQYF
TRBV5-1	TRBJ1-4	.	.	TGCGCCAGCAGCTTGGGTGGGGGCGGAGATGAAAAACTGTTTTTT	CASSLGGGGDEKLFF
TRBV11-3	TRBJ2-7	.	.	TGTGCCAGCAGCTTAGACCCGGGCTCCCGGCAGCAGTACTTC	CASSLDPGSRQQYF
TRBV6-5	TRBJ1-1	.	.	TGTGCCAGCCGACCAGCCGTTCACATGAACACTGAAGCTTTCTTT	CASRPAVHMNTEAFF
TRBV18	TRBJ2-3	TRBD1	.	TGTGCCAGCTCACTCGGACAGGGGGCGACAAGCACAGATACGCAGTATTTT	CASSLGQGATSTDTQYF
TRBV19	TRBJ1-5	.	.	TGTGCCAGTAGTATTGGTAGGGGTCTTGGCAATCAGCCCCAGCATTTT	CASSIGRGLGNQPQHF
TRBV19	TRBJ2-3	.	.	TGTGCCACGCACGGTGGGGCTTCGGGAGATACGCAGTATTTT	CATHGGASGDTQYF
TRBV4-1	TRBJ2-1	.	few	TGCGCCAGCAGCCAAGATTCGGTCAATGAGCAGTTCTTC	CASSQDSVNEQFF
TRBV6-5	TRBJ1-2	.	.	TGTGCCAGCAGTTACTCGTCGATCTATGGCTACACCTTC	CASSYSSIYGYTF
TRBV4-1	TRBJ2-3	.	.	TGCGCCAGCAGTCCCGATAACACAAGGGTAGATACGCAGTATTTT	CASSPDNTRVDTQYF
TRBV7-2	TRBJ2-7	.	once	TGTGCCAGCAGCTTAGTTAGCGGCGAGCAGTACTTC	CASSLVSGEQYF
TRBV5-1	TRBJ2-1	.	.	TGCGCCAGCAGCTTGGTAAGCGGCCCCTCCTACAATGAGCAGTTCTTC	CASSLVSGPSYNEQFF
TRBV9	TRBJ1-1	.	once	TGTGCCAGCAGCGTCGGAACAGTCACTGAAGCTTTCTTT	CASSVGTVTEAFF
TRBV7-9	TRBJ1-1	TRBD1	.	TGTGCCAGCAGCTCTTTACAGGGGGACACTGAAGCTTTCTTT	CASSSLQGDTEAFF
TRBV5-4	TRBJ1-2	.	.	TGTGCCAGCAGCTTCGACAGATACTATGGCTACACCTTC	CASSFDRYYGYTF
TRBV14	TRBJ2-7	.	.	TGTGCCAGCAGCCAAGATCTTCGGCAGTACTTC	CASSQDLRQYF
TRBV7-9	TRBJ2-3	.	.	TGTGCCAGCAGCTTAGCGGGGGGCCCTTATTCTTTAGATACGCAGTATTTT	CASSLAGGPYSLDTQYF
TRBV5-1	TRBJ1-6	TRBD1	.	TGCGCCAGCAGCGTTATGGGACAGACAAATTCACCCCTCCACTTT	CASSVMGQTNSPLHF
TRBV28	TRBJ2-1	.	.	TGTGCCAGCAATCCCCCGGACCGTACGTACAATGAGCAGTTCTTC	CASNPPDRTYNEQFF
TRBV6-1	TRBJ2-3	.	.	TGTGCCAGCAGGGGAACAGCAGATACGCAGTATTTT	CASRGTADTQYF
TRBV27	TRBJ2-7	.	.	TGTGCCAGCACGAAGACGGCCCAAACGTCCTACGAGCAGTACTTC	CASTKTAQTSYEQYF
TRBV27	TRBJ2-7	TRBD2	.	TGTGCCAGCAGTCTACTAGCGGGGGGGTTGGACGAGCAGTACTTC	CASSLLAGGLDEQYF